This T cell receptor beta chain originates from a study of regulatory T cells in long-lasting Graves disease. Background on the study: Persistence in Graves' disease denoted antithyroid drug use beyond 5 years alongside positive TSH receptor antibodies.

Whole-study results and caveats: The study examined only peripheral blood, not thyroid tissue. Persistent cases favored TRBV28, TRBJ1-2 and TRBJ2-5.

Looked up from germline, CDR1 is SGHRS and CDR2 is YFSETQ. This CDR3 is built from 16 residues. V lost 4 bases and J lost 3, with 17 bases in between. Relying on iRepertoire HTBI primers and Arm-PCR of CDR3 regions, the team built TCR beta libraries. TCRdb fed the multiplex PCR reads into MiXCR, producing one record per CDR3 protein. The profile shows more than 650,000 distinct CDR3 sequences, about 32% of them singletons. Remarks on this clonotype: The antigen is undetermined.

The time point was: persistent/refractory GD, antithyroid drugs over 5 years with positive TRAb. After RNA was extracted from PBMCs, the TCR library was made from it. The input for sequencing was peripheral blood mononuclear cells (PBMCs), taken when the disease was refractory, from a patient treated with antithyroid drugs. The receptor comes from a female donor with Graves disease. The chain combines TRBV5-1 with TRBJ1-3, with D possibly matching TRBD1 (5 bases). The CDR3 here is CASSHGAPAYGNTIYF. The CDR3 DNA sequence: TGCGCCAGCAGCCACGGGGCCCCGGCGTATGGAAACACCATATATTTT.